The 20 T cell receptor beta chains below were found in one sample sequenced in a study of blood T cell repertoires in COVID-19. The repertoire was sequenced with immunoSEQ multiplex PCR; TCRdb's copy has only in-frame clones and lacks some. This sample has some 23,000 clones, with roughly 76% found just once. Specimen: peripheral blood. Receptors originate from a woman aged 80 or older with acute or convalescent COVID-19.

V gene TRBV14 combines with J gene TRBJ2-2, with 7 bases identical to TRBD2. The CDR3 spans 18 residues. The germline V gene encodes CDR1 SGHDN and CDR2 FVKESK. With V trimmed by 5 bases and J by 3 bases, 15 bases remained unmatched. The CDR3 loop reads CASSWRGSSGTYTGELFF. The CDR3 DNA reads TGTGCCAGCAGCTGGAGGGGCTCCAGCGGGACGTACACCGGGGAGCTGTTTTTT.

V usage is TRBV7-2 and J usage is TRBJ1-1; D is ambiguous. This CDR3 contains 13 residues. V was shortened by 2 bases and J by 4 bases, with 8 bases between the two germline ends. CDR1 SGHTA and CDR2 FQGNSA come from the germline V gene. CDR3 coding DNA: TGTGCCAGCAGCTTAACAGCGGGCACTGAAGCTTTCTTT. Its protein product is CASSLTAGTEAFF.

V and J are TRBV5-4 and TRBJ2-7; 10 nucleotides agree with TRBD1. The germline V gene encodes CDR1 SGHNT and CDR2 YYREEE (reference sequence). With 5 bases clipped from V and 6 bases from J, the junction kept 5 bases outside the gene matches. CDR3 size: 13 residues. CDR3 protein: CASSRQGAGEQYF. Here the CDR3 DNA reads TGTGCCAGCAGTCGACAGGGGGCGGGCGAGCAGTACTTC.

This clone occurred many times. CDR3 DNA: TGTGCCAGCAGCCAAGAGGGGGAACTAGCGGGAGGCAATGAGCAGTTCTTC. It translates to CASSQEGELAGGNEQFF. The chain combines TRBV4-2 with TRBJ2-1, with TRBD2 matching over 12 bases. The V and J ends lost 0 bases and 6 bases, in that order; junction bases with no gene match: 6. The germline V gene has CDR1 LGHNA and CDR2 YNFKEQ. The CDR3 is 17 residues long.

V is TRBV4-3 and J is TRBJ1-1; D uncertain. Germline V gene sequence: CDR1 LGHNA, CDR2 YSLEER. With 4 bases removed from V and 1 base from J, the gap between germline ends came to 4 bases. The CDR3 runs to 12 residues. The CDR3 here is CASSRGNTEAFF. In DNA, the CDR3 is TGCGCCAGCAGCCGAGGGAACACTGAAGCTTTCTTT.

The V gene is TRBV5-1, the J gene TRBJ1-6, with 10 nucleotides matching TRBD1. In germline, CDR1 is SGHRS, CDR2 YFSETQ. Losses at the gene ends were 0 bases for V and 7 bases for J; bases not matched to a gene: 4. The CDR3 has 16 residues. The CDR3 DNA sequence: TGCGCCAGCAGCTTGGGCTTGGGACAGGGGAATTCACCCCTCCACTTT. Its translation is CASSLGLGQGNSPLHF.

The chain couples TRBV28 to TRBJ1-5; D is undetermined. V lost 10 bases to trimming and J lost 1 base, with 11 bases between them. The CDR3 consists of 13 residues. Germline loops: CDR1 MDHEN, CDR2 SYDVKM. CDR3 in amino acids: CATLAPSNQPQHF. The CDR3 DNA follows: TGTGCCACCCTGGCACCGAGCAATCAGCCCCAGCATTTT. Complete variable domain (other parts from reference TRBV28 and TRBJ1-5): DVKVTQSSRYLVKRTGEKVFLECVQDMDHENMFWYRQDPGLGLRLIYFSYDVKMKEKGDIPEGYSVSREKKERFSLILESASTNQTSMYLCATLAPSNQPQHFGDGTRLSIL.

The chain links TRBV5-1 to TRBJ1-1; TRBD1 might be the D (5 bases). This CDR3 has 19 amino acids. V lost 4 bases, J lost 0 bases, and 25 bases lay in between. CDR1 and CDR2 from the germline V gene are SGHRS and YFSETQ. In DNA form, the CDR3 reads TGCGCCAGCAGCGCGGTGGGTACAGGCTCCTCAACGATGAACACTGAAGCTTTCTTT. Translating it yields CASSAVGTGSSTMNTEAFF.

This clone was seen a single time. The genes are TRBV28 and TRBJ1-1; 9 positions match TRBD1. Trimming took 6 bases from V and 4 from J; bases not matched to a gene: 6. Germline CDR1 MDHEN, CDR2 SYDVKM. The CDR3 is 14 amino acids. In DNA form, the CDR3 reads TGTGCCAGCAGAACACAGGGGGCGAGCACTGAAGCTTTCTTT. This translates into CASRTQGASTEAFF.

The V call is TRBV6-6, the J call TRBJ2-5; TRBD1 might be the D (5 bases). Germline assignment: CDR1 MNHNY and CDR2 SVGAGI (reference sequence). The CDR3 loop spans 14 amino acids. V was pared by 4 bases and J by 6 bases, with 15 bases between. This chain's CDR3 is CASSSPQGFKTQYF. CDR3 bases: TGTGCCAGCAGTTCTCCGCAGGGATTTAAGACCCAGTACTTC.

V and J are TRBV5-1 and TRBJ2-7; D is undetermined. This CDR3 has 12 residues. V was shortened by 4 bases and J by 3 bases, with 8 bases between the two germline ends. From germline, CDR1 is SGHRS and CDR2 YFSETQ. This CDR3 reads CASSLPGYEQYF. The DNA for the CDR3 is TGCGCCAGCAGCCTTCCAGGCTACGAGCAGTACTTC.

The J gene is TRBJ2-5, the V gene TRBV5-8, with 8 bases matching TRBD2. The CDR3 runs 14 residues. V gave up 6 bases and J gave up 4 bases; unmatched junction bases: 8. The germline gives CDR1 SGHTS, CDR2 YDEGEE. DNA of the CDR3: TGTGCCAGCACCCCGAGGGCGGGGGGAGAGACCCAGTACTTC. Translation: CASTPRAGGETQYF. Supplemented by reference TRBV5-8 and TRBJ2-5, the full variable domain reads EAGVTQSPTHLIKTRGQQATLRCSPISGHTSVYWYQQALGLGLQFLLWYDEGEERNRGNFPPRFSGRQFPNYSSELNVNALELEDSALYLCASTPRAGGETQYFGPGTRLLVL.

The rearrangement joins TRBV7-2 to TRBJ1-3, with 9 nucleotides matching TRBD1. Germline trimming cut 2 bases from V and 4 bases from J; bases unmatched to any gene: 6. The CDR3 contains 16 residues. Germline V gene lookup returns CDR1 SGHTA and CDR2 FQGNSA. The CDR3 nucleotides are TGTGCCAGCAGCTTATCTTCCGGGACAGGGGGAAACACCATATATTTT. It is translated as CASSLSSGTGGNTIYF.

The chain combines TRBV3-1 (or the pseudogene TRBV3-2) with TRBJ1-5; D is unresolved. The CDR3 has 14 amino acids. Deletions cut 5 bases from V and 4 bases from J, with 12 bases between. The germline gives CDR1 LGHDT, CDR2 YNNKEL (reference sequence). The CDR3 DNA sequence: TGTGCCAGCAGCGGCCCAGGATCTAATCAGCCCCAGCATTTT. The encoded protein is CASSGPGSNQPQHF.

Here the CDR3 reads CASTLNSMNTEAFF. The CDR3 nucleotides read TGTGCCAGCACACTGAATTCCATGAACACTGAAGCTTTCTTT. The chain combines TRBV11-2 with TRBJ1-1; unclear D gene. Germline CDR1 reads SGHAT; CDR2 reads FQNNGV. CDR3 length equals 14 residues. Deletions cut 7 bases from V and 0 bases from J, with 12 bases between.

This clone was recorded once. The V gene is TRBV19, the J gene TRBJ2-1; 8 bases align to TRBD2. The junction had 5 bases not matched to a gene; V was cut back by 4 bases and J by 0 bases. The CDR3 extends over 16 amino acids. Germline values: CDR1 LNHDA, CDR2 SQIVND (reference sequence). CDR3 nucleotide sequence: TGTGCCAGTAGTAAAAGGAGCGGGAGCTCCTACAATGAGCAGTTCTTC. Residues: CASSKRSGSSYNEQFF.

In DNA, the CDR3 is TGTGCCAGCAGCCCCGATCAGGCCATAGACATTCAGTACTTC. The encoded protein is CASSPDQAIDIQYF. The V call is TRBV7-2, the J call TRBJ2-4, with no clear D. This CDR3 is 14 amino acids long. V lost 5 bases, J lost 8 bases, and 16 bases lay in between. Germline loops: CDR1 SGHTA, CDR2 FQGNSA.

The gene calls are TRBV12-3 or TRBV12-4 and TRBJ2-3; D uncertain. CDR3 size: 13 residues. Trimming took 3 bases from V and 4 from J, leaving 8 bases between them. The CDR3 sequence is CASSFRQADTQYF. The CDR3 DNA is TGTGCCAGCAGTTTTCGCCAGGCAGATACGCAGTATTTT.

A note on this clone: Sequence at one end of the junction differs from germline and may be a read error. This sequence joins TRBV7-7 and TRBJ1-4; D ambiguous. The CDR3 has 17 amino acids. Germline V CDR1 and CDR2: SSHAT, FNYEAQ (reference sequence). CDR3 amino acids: CASSLRTGRRNNEKLFF. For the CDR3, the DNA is TGTGCTAGCAGCTTACGAACCGGGAGGCGGAATAATGAAAAACTGTTTTTT.

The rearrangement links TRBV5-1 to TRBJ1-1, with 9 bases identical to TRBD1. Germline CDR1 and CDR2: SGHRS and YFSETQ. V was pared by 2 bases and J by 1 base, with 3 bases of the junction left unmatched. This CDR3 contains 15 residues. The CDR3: CASSFPGQGNTEAFF. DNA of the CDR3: TGCGCCAGCAGCTTCCCGGGACAGGGGAACACTGAAGCTTTCTTT.